This T cell receptor (beta chain) stems from a study of radiotherapy plus CTLA-4 blockade in lung cancer. Profiled with immunoSEQ multiplex PCR; TCRdb holds only in-frame clones, not every one. The table records about 62,000 clones, 76% of them present only once. The CDR3 totals 12 residues. The V gene's germline CDR1 is MNHEY and CDR2 SMNVEV (reference sequence). Trimming left V 3 bases short and J 5 bases short, with 4 bases between. The sequence derives from a human donor with non-small cell lung cancer who had a complete response to radiotherapy plus ipilimumab. The specimen was peripheral blood, collected from a patient treated with radiotherapy plus ipilimumab. The chain employs TRBV27 and TRBJ2-2; no clear D. CDR3 DNA sequence: TGTGCCAGCAGTTTCAGGACCGGGGAGCTGTTTTTT. It is translated as CASSFRTGELFF.